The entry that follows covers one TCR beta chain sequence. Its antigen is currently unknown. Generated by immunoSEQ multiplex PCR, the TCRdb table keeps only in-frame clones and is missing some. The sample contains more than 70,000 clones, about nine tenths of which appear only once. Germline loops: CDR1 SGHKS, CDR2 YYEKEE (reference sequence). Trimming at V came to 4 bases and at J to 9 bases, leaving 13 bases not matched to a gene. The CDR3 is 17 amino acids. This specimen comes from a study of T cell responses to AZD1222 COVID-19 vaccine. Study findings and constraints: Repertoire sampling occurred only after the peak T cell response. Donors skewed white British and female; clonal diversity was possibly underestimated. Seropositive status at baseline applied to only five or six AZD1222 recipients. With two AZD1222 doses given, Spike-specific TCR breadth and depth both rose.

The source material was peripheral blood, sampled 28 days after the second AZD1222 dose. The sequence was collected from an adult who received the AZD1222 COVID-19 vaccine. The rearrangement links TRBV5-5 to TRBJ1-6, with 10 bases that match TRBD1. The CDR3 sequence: CASSPDLGTGAGSPLHF. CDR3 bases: TGTGCCAGCAGCCCGGACCTAGGGACAGGGGCAGGTTCACCCCTCCACTTT.